The sequence of this TCR beta chain was determined in a study of Graves' ophthalmopathy and Graves' hyperthyroidism listed by TCRdb under 2018. With respect to the entire study: Peripheral blood was collected at initial diagnosis, before any treatment. In total, approximately 130 blood samples were TCR-sequenced: 40 to 45 ophthalmopathy, some 80 hyperthyroidism and approximately 17 hyperthyroidism-to-ophthalmopathy patients. An independent validation cohort was composed of around 19 hyperthyroidism patients and around 15 patients who later progressed from hyperthyroidism to ophthalmopathy. To explore V-J signatures that distinguish ophthalmopathy from hyperthyroidism, a discovery set of 100 patients was enrolled, made up of 40 to 45 with ophthalmopathy and roughly 57 with stable hyperthyroidism. In five or six hyperthyroidism patients, T-cell repertoires of thyroid tissue and blood were compared. After sampling, hyperthyroidism patients received methimazole starting at 30 mg daily, and ophthalmopathy patients received high-dose intravenous methylprednisolone. To tell Graves' ophthalmopathy apart from Graves' hyperthyroidism, and to predict which patients would progress to ophthalmopathy, the study relied on TCR beta repertoire signatures.

The CDR3 sequence holds 13 residues, the cysteine and phenylalanine included. Left in the record is the CDR3 DNA by itself, 39 bases read in frame from the first base. CDR1 DFQATT and CDR2 SNEGSKA are derived from the germline V gene (reference sequence). Cut back by 2 bases and 3 bases, the V and J ends lie 8 bases apart. This clonotype has at least ten counts. Which antigen it targets is not known. No quality values exist for individual bases; no much larger clone is one base distant. What the authors observed across the whole study: In validation, the model predicted ophthalmopathy progression with more than 70% sensitivity and around 72% specificity; about a dozen predicted patients were CT-confirmed with GO in a median of around 6 months. Sample size was not statistically predetermined, and group allocation was not concealed from the investigators. In cross-validation, the 13-signature model distinguished ophthalmopathy from stable hyperthyroidism with approximately 88% sensitivity and just under 84% specificity, and in the test set the corresponding values were roughly 80% and 76%. Among expanded thyroid clonotypes with frequency above 0.001, most also showed up in blood, which suggests that blood repertoires may reflect the thyroid immune response.

Ophthalmopathy patients were characterized by moderately to severely active disease, a Clinical Activity Score of at least 3, a NOSPECS grade of at least 4, and a disease duration under 3 months. Patients with other autoimmune diseases, uncontrolled infections, pregnancy or lactation were excluded from the study. Diagnosis relied on clinical symptoms, serum thyroxine, TRAb, thyroid ultrasound and orbital computed tomography. PBMCs were isolated from 7.5 to 10 ml of fresh peripheral blood by Ficoll-Paque density gradient centrifugation. Total RNA was extracted with Trizol reagent and quality-checked on an Agilent 2100 Bioanalyzer. For repertoire sequencing, TCR beta CDR3 regions were amplified from RNA transcripts. The first round of RT-PCR was done with HTBI primers and the Qiagen OneStep RT-PCR kit, and was followed by a second round of multiplex PCR, then size selection and purification. Libraries were sequenced on an Illumina HiSeq2000 using paired-end 100 bp reads. The original pipeline was this. Reads were processed with SOAPnuke, discarding reads with adapters, uncalled bases, mean Phred below 15, or no exact constant-primer or identifier match. COPE v1.2.5 was used to merge the high-quality paired reads. Each unique nucleotide sequence was defined as a clonotype, and clonotypes were aligned to IMGT TRB V, D and J references with MiTCR v1.1. Only V-J combinations with frequency above 0.0001 were analysed, covering 99.2% of repertoires. For each V-J combination, a TCR clonal expansion and chaos score was defined as F50 clonal expansion divided by the chaos observed in the TCRdist matrix. Welch's t-statistics and random forest were used to narrow the features down to about a dozen V-J combinations, which were then fed into a naive Bayes classifier. Thyroid-blood repertoire similarity was quantified with the Morisita-Horn index. In-frame beta chains were kept once TCRdb had trimmed the public reads at Q25 with fastp and called clones with MiXCR. Every entry covers one CDR3 protein and lists the most common genes and DNA from its rows. It is TCRdb's table, rather than the study itself, that gives the V and J calls and clone size. This sample holds over 650,000 distinct CDR3 sequences; more than 40% were observed only once. Roughly 3.5% of the sample is held by the ten biggest clonotypes.

The receptor's source is an adult man with Graves' ophthalmopathy. Sequenced material: peripheral blood. The chain is made from TRBV20-1 and TRBJ1-5, with no reliable assignment of the D segment. The CDR3 region has the sequence CSARTGVNQPQHF. The bases are TGCAGTGCTAGAACGGGTGTCAATCAGCCCCAGCATTTT.